This T cell receptor beta chain comes out of a study of regulatory T cells (dated by TCRdb to the late 2010s). Concerning the study at large: Between CD3G-deficient patients and healthy controls, the study compared T-cell receptor beta repertoires in sorted regulatory T cells, conventional CD4+ T cells and CD8+ T cells.

Evidence of autoimmunity was present in all CD3G-deficient patients, and the autoimmunity was more severe in two of the patients. Patients were tested at ages ranging from 2 to 39 years, and reduced naive and increased memory CD4+ and CD8+ T-cell proportions were found in the patients. CD4+ cells were FACS-sorted into CD25-high CD127-low regulatory T cells and CD25-low CD127-high conventional CD4+ T cells. The patient group comprised about 6 individuals with CD3G deficiency. Patient samples and clinical data came from an international physician network spanning the United States, Europe and Asia. Ficoll density separation was used to isolate peripheral blood mononuclear cells. What the research found in general, with its limitations: The degree of regulatory T-cell repertoire restriction differed from patient to patient and was most prominent in the two patients whose autoimmunity was most severe. Repertoires from patients had restricted unique TRB V-J pairs and skewed V and J gene usage, with the strongest effect in regulatory T cells. Compared with control samples, regulatory T-cell samples from patients yielded roughly tenfold fewer unique productive TRB reads. Regulatory T cells from CD3G-deficient patients had lower Shannon diversity than both autologous conventional CD4+ cells and control regulatory T cells.

In regard to this clone: Its antigen remains unidentified. No per-base quality is available; no much larger clone lies one base away.

In the multiplex PCR, 52 forward TRBV primers and 13 reverse TRBJ primers were used, and assay-based and computational corrections were applied for amplification bias. Rearranged TRB loci were amplified from genomic DNA by multiplex PCR within the immunoSEQ assay. Sequencing of the TRB amplicons was done on an Illumina HiSeq platform. The original methods were these. Raw sequences were error-filtered and aligned to reference gene sequences by custom algorithms and were subsequently analyzed with the immunoSEQ online tools. Productive and nonproductive TRB rearrangement frequencies were evaluated among both unique and total sequences. Hydrophobicity and amino acid composition of residues 6 and 7 within the TRB CDR3 were used to estimate the potential for self-reactivity. Groups were compared by t tests, Mann-Whitney tests or two-way ANOVA performed in Prism software. Drawn from immuneACCESS, this table holds only the in-frame rearrangements with V and J called that TCRdb kept. Clones are partly lost; checked studies trace under half to an unresolved V gene and leave the rest unexplained. The V and J calls and clone size are taken from that table; D and trimming were inferred from the DNA. For this sample there are 1,100 or so clones; around nine tenths appear just once. In total, the top ten clones hold 5% to 6.5% of the sample.

From V the trimming removes 5 bases and from J it removes 5 bases, while the gene matches leave 3 bases of the junction unaccounted for. Its CDR3 holds 13 amino acids, cysteine through phenylalanine. Only CDR3 DNA is held: 39 bases, read in frame from base 1. CDR1 is given as SEHNR and CDR2 as FQNEAQ, both from the germline V gene (reference sequence). Input material: CD4+ Tregs sorted from blood. This TCR was sampled from a person aged 30 to 39 with CD3G deficiency. The chain links TRBV7-9 with TRBJ2-7, and 10 junctional nucleotides match TRBD1. The CDR3 region reads CASSQGTGDEQYF. The sequenced DNA: TGTGCCAGCAGCCAAGGGACAGGGGACGAGCAGTACTTC.